This record concerns one TCR beta chain sequence. Its antigen remains unidentified. No base quality information exists; no much larger clone differs at one position. This record belongs to a study of CD8+CD57+ T cells in acquired aplastic anemia (dated by TCRdb to between 2018 and 2020). Regarding the research as a whole: On average, sorted CD4+ and CD8+ cells yielded approximately 3 ug of extracted DNA, with a range of roughly 0.18 to 27.4 ug. CD8+CD57+ expansion was defined as frequency above the mean frequency observed in healthy subjects. Study-wide conclusions, independent of this receptor: Although around 30 CD8+ CDR3 sequences were shared by patients and controls, these sequences appeared highly expressed in patients and within the immunodominant clones of patients. No significant difference in CD8+ Simpson's diversity was found between patients and healthy controls (P=0.060).

Genomic DNA was used as template for profiling of TCR beta VDJ combinations and CDR3 sequences. TCR repertoire sequencing was run on an Illumina HiSeq 2000. The authors processed their data as follows. TRBV/TRBJ rearrangement plots, CDR3 size and DJ length profiles, and Simpson's diversity index were used to evaluate the repertoires. Whichever DNA sequence was most abundant in the deep sequencing data was defined as the immunodominant clone. CDR3 amino acid sequences were checked for sharing between subjects and were compared against published repertoires and the VDJdb database. The public reads were quality trimmed at Q25 with fastp and then assembled into clones with MiXCR by TCRdb, keeping productive beta chains. Duplicate CDR3 protein sequences are folded into a single record with the most common DNA and genes. These V and J calls rely on TCRdb rather than the paper's analysis. Within this sample are hundreds of thousands of distinct CDR3 sequences, with around 32% of them counted one time only. The ten largest account for less than 0.85% of the sample.

CDR1 and CDR2, per the germline V gene (reference sequence), are SGHNT and YYREEE. From the cysteine through the phenylalanine, the CDR3 covers 16 amino acids. The retained sequence is limited to the CDR3, 48 bases, with the frame set at the first base. V gives up 4 bases and J gives up 2 bases, and the segment between their germline ends measures 18 bases. Flow cytometry had shown CD8+CD57+ cell expansion in the patients selected for sequencing. Severe acquired aplastic anemia was diagnosed in all patients according to International Study of Aplastic Anemia and Agranulocytosis and Camitta criteria. No patient had received any therapy when blood was sampled. TCR repertoires of sorted CD4+ and CD8+ blood T cells from severe aplastic anemia patients and healthy subjects were deep-sequenced in the study. In the USA, patient enrollment took place under clinicaltrials.gov protocols 00001620, 01623167, 00001397, 00071045, 00081523 and 00961064. Ficoll-Paque density gradient centrifugation was used to isolate peripheral blood mononuclear cells. Before DNA was extracted, CD4+ and CD8+ T cells were sorted using either FACS or magnetic beads.

The TCR sequence derives from a human donor with aplastic anemia. The sequenced sample was sorted CD4+, CD8+, or CD8+CD57+ T cells (not recorded which) from PBMCs. This chain joins TRBV5-4 to TRBJ2-5, with a weak D call of TRBD1 (5 bases match). The DNA sequence is as follows: TGTGCCAGCAGCCAGGGTGATGGACACGGACAAGAGACCCAGTACTTC. The encoded protein is CASSQGDGHGQETQYF. Reference TRBV5-4 and TRBJ2-5 proteins supply the regions before and after the CDR3; the full variable domain is: ETGVTQSPTHLIKTRGQQVTLRCSSQSGHNTVSWYQQALGQGPQFIFQYYREEENGRGNFPPRFSGLQFPNYSSELNVNALELDDSALYLCASSQGDGHGQETQYFGPGTRLLVL.